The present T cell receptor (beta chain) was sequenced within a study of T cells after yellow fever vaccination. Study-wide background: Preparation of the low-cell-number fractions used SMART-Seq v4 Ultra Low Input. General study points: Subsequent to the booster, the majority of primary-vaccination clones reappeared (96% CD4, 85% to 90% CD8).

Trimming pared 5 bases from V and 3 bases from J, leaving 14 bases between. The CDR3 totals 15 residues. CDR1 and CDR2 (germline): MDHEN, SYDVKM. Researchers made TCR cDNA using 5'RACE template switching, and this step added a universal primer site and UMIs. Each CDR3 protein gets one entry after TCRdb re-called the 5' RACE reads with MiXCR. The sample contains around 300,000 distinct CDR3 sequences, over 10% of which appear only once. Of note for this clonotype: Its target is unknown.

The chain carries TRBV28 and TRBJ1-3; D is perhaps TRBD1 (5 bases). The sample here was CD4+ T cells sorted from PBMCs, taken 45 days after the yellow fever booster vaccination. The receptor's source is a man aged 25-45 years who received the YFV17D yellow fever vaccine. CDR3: CASSTTRRGGNTIYF. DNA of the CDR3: TGTGCCAGCAGTACCACCCGGAGGGGTGGAAACACCATATATTTT.